This passage covers 6 T cell receptor beta chains from one sample sequenced in a study of T cells in Graves' hyperthyroidism and ophthalmopathy. RNA transcripts served as the template for amplifying TCR beta CDR3 regions. The study used the HTBI primer set for a first-round RT-PCR of the TCR CDR3. TCRdb itself ran the multiplex PCR reads through MiXCR, one entry per CDR3 protein. The table records about 660,000 distinct CDR3 sequences, approximately 42% of them present only once. Sequenced: peripheral blood or thyroid tissue (not recorded which). These receptors were obtained from an adult man with Graves' disease, either hyperthyroidism or ophthalmopathy (not recorded which).

This clonotype was counted only a few times. One end of the junction does not line up with germline, which may come from a read error. CDR3: CSARRQYSNRPQHF. The CDR3, as DNA: TGCAGTGCTAGAAGGCAGTATAGCAATCGGCCCCAGCATTTT. The chain joins TRBV20-1 to TRBJ1-5; D unresolved. Germline-derived CDR1 and CDR2 are DFQATT and SNEGSKA (reference sequence). This CDR3 region has 14 residues.

The chain combines TRBV29-1 with TRBJ1-2; D is possibly TRBD1 (5 bases). Trimming removed 8 bases from V and 7 bases from J, with 14 bases in between. Germline V lookup: CDR1 SQVTM, CDR2 ANQGSEA. The CDR3 length is 11 residues. The DNA for the CDR3 is TGCAGCTTAGTCCAGGGCGGTGGCTACACCTTC. This sequence encodes CSLVQGGGYTF.

This clonotype was counted a few times. The rearrangement joins TRBV7-9 to TRBJ1-6; weak D call: TRBD1 (6 bases). The CDR3 covers 16 residues. Germline V gene lookup returns CDR1 SEHNR and CDR2 FQNEAQ (reference sequence). Trimming took off 5 bases at V and 10 bases at J, with 21 bases between the two ends. CDR3 coding DNA: TGTGCCAGCAGCCAAGGGGGGGGACCGAATGGGTCACCCCTCCACTTT. This codes for CASSQGGGPNGSPLHF.

This CDR3 is CASSGQAVMALHF. The CDR3 bases are TGTGCCAGCTCGGGACAGGCGGTAATGGCCCTCCACTTT. This chain joins TRBV25-1 and TRBJ1-6, with 8 bases that match TRBD1. The germline gives CDR1 MGHDK, CDR2 SYGVNS. CDR3 size: 13 residues. The V and J ends lost 8 bases and 14 bases, in that order; junction bases with no gene match: 11. Drawing the rest from reference TRBV25-1 and TRBJ1-6, the complete variable domain is EADIYQTPRYLVIGTGKKITLECSQTMGHDKMYWYQQDPGMELHLIHYSYGVNSTEKGDLSSESTVSRIRTEHFPLTLESARPSHTSQYLCASSGQAVMALHFGNGTRLTVT.

With regard to this clonotype: A read error may account for a junction end that differs from germline. The chain combines TRBV7-3 with TRBJ2-7; D is unresolved. The CDR3 totals 15 residues. In germline, CDR1 is SGHTA, CDR2 FQGTGA. CDR3 sequence reads: CASSQEGLELDEQYF. CDR3 coding DNA: TGCGCCAGCAGCCAAGAAGGGCTTGAGTTGGACGAGCAGTACTTC.

Of note for this clonotype: Compared with germline, one end of the junction differs, possibly owing to a read error. The chain employs TRBV20-1 and TRBJ1-4; D gene unclear. CDR3 length: 8 residues. Germline V gene data show CDR1 as DFQATT and CDR2 as SNEGSKA (reference sequence). The CDR3 coding sequence is TGCAGTGCTCCCCTGTCCCTCTTT. Translation: CSAPLSLF.